Sequencing of this TCR beta chain was carried out in a study of CD8+CD57+ T cells in acquired aplastic anemia. The overall study: The study obtained an average of around 3.4 ug of DNA from sorted CD4+ and CD8+ cells.

Comment on this clonotype: The final CDR3 position lacks the conserved phenylalanine or tryptophan, pointing to a likely read error.

CDR3 and TCR beta VDJ profiling relied on a genomic DNA template. Via MiXCR, TCRdb re-called the reads, giving one row per CDR3 protein. The profile shows approximately 260,000 distinct CDR3 sequences, approximately 80% of them singletons. It was patients with CD8+CD57+ cell expansion by flow cytometry who were chosen for sequencing. This clonotype was sampled from a human donor with aplastic anemia. The sample taken for sequencing was sorted CD4+, CD8+, or CD8+CD57+ T cells (not recorded which) from PBMCs.

The CDR3 DNA is TGTGCCAGCAGCGAAGCGGGTAGCAACGGGGCCAACGTCCTGACTGTC. Translated: CASSEAGSNGANVLTV. The chain employs TRBV2 and TRBJ2-6; tentatively, D is TRBD2 (6 bases). This CDR3 is 16 amino acids long. Per germline, CDR1 SNHLY and CDR2 FYNNEI.